The 22 T cell receptor beta chains below come from one sample, sequenced in a study of graft-versus-host responses after intestinal transplantation. The method was immunoSEQ multiplex PCR; TCRdb's version includes in-frame clones alone and lacks a portion of them. The table records thousands of clones, about 30% of them present only once. Responders (about 200,000, CFSE-labeled) met about 200,000 stimulators that were irradiated and violet-dye-labeled. The material sequenced was alloreactive CD8+ T cells from a mixed lymphocyte reaction culture, taken before intestinal transplant. Subset here: CFSE-low proliferating T cells sorted from approximately 6-day pre-transplant mixed lymphocyte reaction (GvH or HvG direction). The receptors come from a human patient who received an intestinal transplant.

This clone is labeled as medium-sized (0.01 to 0.1%). The chain carries TRBV4-2 and TRBJ1-6; 10 nucleotides line up with TRBD1. V gave up 0 bases and J gave up 4 bases; unmatched junction bases: 6. Germline-derived CDR1 and CDR2 are LGHNA and YNFKEQ. The CDR3 loop spans 18 amino acids. The CDR3 nucleotides are TGTGCCAGCAGCCAAGATGTGGGGACAGGGGTTTATAATTCACCCCTCCACTTT. As protein: CASSQDVGTGVYNSPLHF.

This chain uses TRBV6-5 with TRBJ2-1, with no clear D. V lost 10 bases and J lost 4, with 8 bases in between. Germline CDR1 and CDR2: MNHEY and SVGAGI. The length of the CDR3 is 11 residues. The CDR3 is CATLLYNEQFF. CDR3 nucleotides: TGTGCCACCCTTCTTTACAATGAGCAGTTCTTC.

A few counts support this clone. The chain couples TRBV7-9 to TRBJ1-4, with 9 bases lining up with TRBD1. Trimming took 5 bases from V and 8 from J; bases not matched to a gene: 9. CDR1 is SEHNR, CDR2 FQNEAQ, per germline (reference sequence). The CDR3 covers 15 residues. The CDR3 protein is CASSPPGQGYEKLFF. CDR3 nucleotides: TGTGCCAGCAGCCCGCCGGGACAGGGTTACGAAAAACTGTTTTTT.

This clone was seen a few times. The chain employs TRBV6-1 and TRBJ2-1, with a possible D match to TRBD2 (6 bases). Germline CDR1 is MNHNS and CDR2 is SASEGT. This CDR3 region has 16 residues. Trimming cost V 2 bases and J 9 bases, with 20 bases left between them. CDR3 DNA: TGTGCCAGCAGTGAAAAAGGGCCGGCAGGGCGGGGTGAGCAGTTCTTC. Translating it yields CASSEKGPAGRGEQFF.

In regard to this clone: This clone may be a read error of a much larger clone one base away. This same CDR3 is encoded by further DNA sequences in the sample. The V and J genes are TRBV4-1 and TRBJ2-7, with 9 bases lining up with TRBD2. Losses at the gene ends were 0 bases for V and 3 bases for J; bases not matched to a gene: 6. Germline loops: CDR1 MGHRA, CDR2 YSYEKL. The CDR3 sequence is 16 residues long. The CDR3 DNA is TGCGCCAGCAGCCAAGAAGGTGGACTAGCGTACTACGAGCAGTACTTC. Translation gives CASSQEGGLAYYEQYF.

Sample share makes this clone medium-sized. The rearrangement uses TRBV28 and TRBJ2-7; 8 bases are shared with TRBD1. From germline, CDR1 is MDHEN and CDR2 SYDVKM. CDR3 size: 15 residues. J lost 0 bases, V lost 6 bases, and 7 bases had no gene match. The CDR3 reads CASRGTGRTSYEQYF. Here the CDR3 DNA reads TGTGCCAGCAGGGGGACAGGAAGGACCTCCTACGAGCAGTACTTC.

This clone was seen only a few times. The chain couples TRBV27 to TRBJ2-7; TRBD1 might be the D (6 bases). Deletions cut 0 bases from V and 3 bases from J, with 9 bases between. The germline gives CDR1 MNHEY, CDR2 SMNVEV (reference sequence). The CDR3 spans 14 residues. In nucleotides, the CDR3 is TGTGCCAGCAGTTTATCCAGGGGTGGCTACGAGCAGTACTTC. Its translation: CASSLSRGGYEQYF.

This clone is medium-sized (0.01 to 0.1%) in the sample. V and J are TRBV2 and TRBJ2-7; D may be TRBD1 (5 bases). CDR3 size: 14 residues. Germline lookup yields CDR1 SNHLY and CDR2 FYNNEI. The V gene lost 2 bases and the J gene lost 2 bases, with 10 bases spanning the gap. The CDR3 is CASSERNRPYEQYF. The CDR3 DNA reads TGTGCCAGCAGTGAACGAAACAGGCCCTACGAGCAGTACTTC.

This clone was counted a few times. This chain links TRBV7-2 with TRBJ2-5; 12 bases fit TRBD2. After removal of 5 bases from V and 5 bases from J, the junction contained 9 bases not matched to a gene. Germline V gene data show CDR1 as SGHTA and CDR2 as FQGNSA. The length of the CDR3 is 16 residues. The CDR3 is CASSPRASGRGETQYF. Written as DNA, the CDR3 is TGTGCCAGCAGCCCCCGGGCTAGCGGGAGGGGGGAGACCCAGTACTTC.

The J gene is TRBJ2-3, the V gene TRBV28, with 10 bases lining up with TRBD2. The length of the CDR3 is 16 residues. The germline V gene encodes CDR1 MDHEN and CDR2 SYDVKM. J lost 2 bases, V lost 6 bases, and 8 bases had no gene match. CDR3: CASSTLLAGSTDTQYF. In DNA, the CDR3 is TGTGCCAGCAGCACATTACTAGCGGGATCCACAGATACGCAGTATTTT.

This clone is categorized as medium-sized. The genes are TRBV28 and TRBJ2-7; D is unclear. The CDR3 totals 15 residues. Germline V gene data show CDR1 as MDHEN and CDR2 as SYDVKM. V lost 1 base and J 3 bases, leaving 13 bases between the germline ends. The CDR3 region has the DNA TGTGCCAGCAGTTTATTGAGGTCGGGTAACTACGAGCAGTACTTC. As protein: CASSLLRSGNYEQYF.

In this sample, this clone is medium-sized. The rearrangement uses TRBV7-8 and TRBJ2-1; TRBD2 aligns across 10 bases. CDR3 length: 13 residues. CDR1 SGHVS and CDR2 FQNEAQ come from the germline V gene. The V and J ends lost 10 bases and 4 bases, in that order; junction bases with no gene match: 4. The CDR3 region has the DNA TGTGCCACTAGAGCGGGGGGGTACAATGAGCAGTTCTTC. Residues: CATRAGGYNEQFF.

The rearrangement joins TRBV19 to TRBJ2-3; TRBD2 matches 10 bases. The CDR3 has 17 amino acids. V lost 3 bases, J lost 3 bases, and 9 bases stayed unmatched. CDR1 LNHDA and CDR2 SQIVND come from the germline V gene (reference sequence). The CDR3 sequence is CASSIASAGGPTDTQYF. CDR3 DNA: TGTGCCAGTAGTATCGCCTCAGCGGGAGGGCCGACAGATACGCAGTATTTT.

This clone was counted only a few times. The chain uses TRBV6-5 and TRBJ2-7; 7 positions match TRBD2. Germline CDR1 and CDR2: MNHEY and SVGAGI. V dropped 7 bases and J dropped 4; count of bases not matched to a gene: 7. The CDR3 is 13 amino acids. CDR3 bases: TGTGCCAGCAAGGCGGGAGTGAGGTACGAGCAGTACTTC. Translated: CASKAGVRYEQYF.

The rearrangement links TRBV14 to TRBJ2-1; 7 positions agree with TRBD1. The CDR3 covers 17 residues. With V trimmed by 0 bases and J by 1 base, 6 bases remained unmatched. Germline CDR1 SGHDN, CDR2 FVKESK. The CDR3 nucleotides read TGTGCCAGCAGCCAAGATACAGGGGCCCTATCCTACAATGAGCAGTTCTTC. Its protein product is CASSQDTGALSYNEQFF.

This clone has a handful of counts. The gene calls are TRBV7-3 and TRBJ2-7, with 9 bases matching TRBD1. CDR3 length: 13 residues. The germline gives CDR1 SGHTA, CDR2 FQGTGA. After removal of 3 bases from V and 4 bases from J, the junction contained 1 base not matched to a gene. DNA for the CDR3: TGTGCCAGCAGCTTCGGGACAGGGTACGAGCAGTACTTC. This codes for CASSFGTGYEQYF.

The V call is TRBV4-1, the J call TRBJ2-7; 7 bases fit TRBD1. Trimming took 0 bases from V and 0 from J; bases not matched to a gene: 5. Looked up from germline, CDR1 is MGHRA and CDR2 is YSYEKL. This CDR3 spans 16 amino acids. The CDR3 DNA follows: TGCGCCAGCAGCCAAGAGACCGGGACAGTCTCCTACGAGCAGTACTTC. Protein: CASSQETGTVSYEQYF.

The genes are TRBV16 and TRBJ2-3; D perhaps matches TRBD2 (5 bases). The CDR3 has 14 amino acids. Germline V gives CDR1 KGHSY, CDR2 FQNENV. Between the trimmed V and J ends, which lost 2 bases and 0 bases, there was a span of 6 bases. The CDR3 spells CASSQTSSTDTQYF. The CDR3 nucleotides read TGTGCCAGCAGCCAAACTAGTAGCACAGATACGCAGTATTTT.

This clone was recorded a few times. The V call is TRBV9, the J call TRBJ1-1, with TRBD1 identical over 7 bases. J lost 4 bases, V lost 3 bases, and 3 bases had no gene match. Germline V gene lookup returns CDR1 SGDLS and CDR2 YYNGEE. The CDR3 has 13 amino acids. The CDR3 DNA follows: TGTGCCAGCAGCGCCGGGACAGTCACTGAAGCTTTCTTT. Translating it yields CASSAGTVTEAFF. Filled out from reference TRBV9 and TRBJ1-1, the complete variable domain reads DSGVTQTPKHLITATGQRVTLRCSPRSGDLSVYWYQQSLDQGLQFLIQYYNGEERAKGNILERFSAQQFPDLHSELNLSSLELGDSALYFCASSAGTVTEAFFGQGTRLTVV.

This rearrangement joins TRBV19 to TRBJ2-3; the match to TRBD1 covers 8 bases. This CDR3 contains 14 residues. J lost 3 bases, V lost 8 bases, and 7 bases had no gene match. CDR1 LNHDA and CDR2 SQIVND come from the germline V gene (reference sequence). The CDR3 protein is CASSDRASTDTQYF. The CDR3 nucleotides are TGTGCCAGTTCGGACAGGGCATCGACAGATACGCAGTATTTT.

In this sample, this clone turned up a few times. The rearrangement uses TRBV11-2 and TRBJ2-5; 9 bases are a match to TRBD1. This CDR3 spans 16 amino acids. Germline V gene sequence: CDR1 SGHAT, CDR2 FQNNGV. Germline trimming cut 0 bases from V and 4 bases from J; bases unmatched to any gene: 6. CDR3 DNA: TGTGCCAGCAGCTTAGATGCCCTGACAGGGGGAGAGACCCAGTACTTC. Its protein product is CASSLDALTGGETQYF.

In its sample, this clone ranks as medium-sized. The J gene is TRBJ1-1, the V gene TRBV27; D not certain. Germline values: CDR1 MNHEY, CDR2 SMNVEV (reference sequence). V was shortened by 5 bases and J by 0 bases, with 7 bases between the two germline ends. The CDR3 contains 13 residues. CDR3 amino acids: CASSMGVNTEAFF. The CDR3 nucleotides read TGTGCCAGCAGTATGGGCGTGAACACTGAAGCTTTCTTT.